Below are 27 T cell receptor beta chains sequenced from a single sample in a study of control samples from healthy donors and cancer patients. The table came from immunoSEQ multiplex PCR; TCRdb's copy has only in-frame clones and leaves some out. The table shows roughly 69,000 clones, with around 87% occurring only once. Sequenced material: PBMCs. The receptors were sampled from a woman aged 45-60 years with head and neck cancer.

This chain uses TRBV10-3 with TRBJ2-7, with D perhaps TRBD2 (6 bases). The CDR3 loop spans 12 amino acids. CDR1 is ENHRY, CDR2 SYGVKD, per germline. The V and J ends lost 11 bases and 5 bases respectively, with 16 bases between them. The CDR3 DNA reads TGTGCCTCCCTCGGGGGAGCCGACGAGCAGTACTTC. Amino acids: CASLGGADEQYF.

This clone was counted a few times. The V gene is TRBV14, the J gene TRBJ2-7; 7 bases agree with TRBD2. This CDR3 region has 12 residues. The junction had 2 bases not matched to a gene; V was cut back by 3 bases and J by 6 bases. The germline V gene encodes CDR1 SGHDN and CDR2 FVKESK. This CDR3 is CASSHSGGEQYF. For the CDR3, the DNA is TGTGCCAGCAGCCATTCGGGGGGCGAGCAGTACTTC.

The rearrangement joins TRBV25-1 to TRBJ1-1; D possibly corresponds to TRBD1 (5 bases). CDR3 length: 13 amino acids. Germline CDR1 is MGHDK and CDR2 is SYGVNS. The V gene lost 6 bases and the J gene lost 1 base, with 9 bases spanning the gap. The chain's CDR3 is CASSEDRNTEAFF. Here the CDR3 DNA reads TGTGCCAGCAGCGAAGACAGGAACACTGAAGCTTTCTTT.

This clone occurred once. The chain joins TRBV9 to TRBJ2-3; 16 nucleotides match TRBD2. Germline assignment: CDR1 SGDLS and CDR2 YYNGEE. The ends lost 1 base at V and 4 bases at J; junction bases unmatched: 6. CDR3 length equals 18 residues. The CDR3 spells CASSVSPGLAGGPDTQYF. The CDR3 DNA reads as TGTGCCAGCAGCGTATCCCCGGGACTAGCGGGGGGGCCAGATACGCAGTATTTT.

A single count supports this clone. The V call is TRBV28, the J call TRBJ2-5; D perhaps matches TRBD2 (6 bases). There are 16 residues in the CDR3. Germline V lookup: CDR1 MDHEN, CDR2 SYDVKM. V was pared by 8 bases and J by 2 bases, with 21 bases between. The CDR3 nucleotides are TGTGCCAGCGGCCTGACCGCGGCGGGGAGGCAAGAGACCCAGTACTTC. Residues: CASGLTAAGRQETQYF.

The V gene is TRBV6-2 or TRBV6-3, the J gene TRBJ2-7; 8 nucleotides align to TRBD2. J lost 4 bases, V lost 2 bases, and 4 bases had no gene match. The CDR3 is 14 residues long. CDR1 is MNHEY and CDR2 is SVGEGT in the germline V gene. This CDR3 reads CASSYGGTSYEQYF. The CDR3 nucleotides read TGTGCCAGCAGTTACGGAGGGACTAGTTACGAGCAGTACTTC.

This chain links TRBV4-3 with TRBJ2-6; D not certain. V was trimmed by 0 bases and J by 1 base, leaving 7 bases between them. The CDR3 has 16 amino acids. Germline CDR1 LGHNA, CDR2 YSLEER. As DNA, the CDR3 is TGCGCCAGCAGCCAAGATTTACAGTCTGGGGCCAACGTCCTGACTTTC. Amino acids: CASSQDLQSGANVLTF.

The chain recombines TRBV9 with TRBJ1-5; 7 bases fit TRBD1. The CDR3 sequence is 13 residues long. Germline trimming cut 3 bases from V and 4 bases from J; bases unmatched to any gene: 1. CDR1 and CDR2 from the germline V gene are SGDLS and YYNGEE. CDR3 bases: TGTGCCAGCAGCGAGACAGGGAATCAGCCCCAGCATTTT. Its translation is CASSETGNQPQHF.

The chain joins TRBV6-5 to TRBJ2-7; D may correspond to TRBD1 or TRBD2 (6 bases each). The germline V and J ends were trimmed by 8 bases and 4 bases, with 18 bases remaining between them. The germline gives CDR1 MNHEY, CDR2 SVGAGI. The CDR3 is made up of 14 amino acids. Written as DNA, the CDR3 is TGTGCCAGCTCCCGGACTGGAGGGGGTTACGAGCAGTACTTC. It yields the protein CASSRTGGGYEQYF.

This clone was picked up one time. The chain carries TRBV29-1 and TRBJ1-1; D uncertain. This CDR3 spans 14 amino acids. Germline lookup yields CDR1 SQVTM and CDR2 ANQGSEA. V lost 5 bases and J lost 4, with 17 bases in between. The CDR3 DNA reads TGCAGCGTTAAGGCGGGCATATCCGGCACTGAAGCTTTCTTT. This sequence encodes CSVKAGISGTEAFF.

This clone was seen a handful of times. The chain has TRBV6-5 and TRBJ1-3; D is uncertain. The V gene lost 6 bases and the J gene lost 4 bases, with 10 bases spanning the gap. There are 13 residues in the CDR3. The germline gives CDR1 MNHEY, CDR2 SVGAGI. Written as DNA, the CDR3 is TGTGCCAGCAGGCCGGGCCTAGGAAACACCATATATTTT. Its protein product is CASRPGLGNTIYF.

The chain combines TRBV6-1 with TRBJ2-2, with no clear D. This CDR3 has 14 amino acids. From germline, CDR1 is MNHNS and CDR2 SASEGT. Trimming cost V 1 base and J 4 bases, with 7 bases left between them. For the CDR3, the DNA is TGTGCCAGCAGTGAAGTTAACTTCACCGGGGAGCTGTTTTTT. As protein: CASSEVNFTGELFF.

V usage is TRBV18 and J usage is TRBJ2-2; possibly TRBD1 for D (5 bases). The germline V gene encodes CDR1 KGHSH and CDR2 LQKENI. The CDR3 has 18 amino acids. The germline V and J ends were trimmed by 2 bases and 4 bases, with 20 bases remaining between them. In DNA form, the CDR3 reads TGTGCCAGCTCACCAATCCGGCGGCAGGGAATAGGCACCGGGGAGCTGTTTTTT. This translates into CASSPIRRQGIGTGELFF. The entire variable domain, with the rest obtained from reference TRBV18 and TRBJ2-2, is as follows: NAGVMQNPRHLVRRRGQEARLRCSPMKGHSHVYWYRQLPEEGLKFMVYLQKENIIDESGMPKERFSAEFPKEGPSILRIQQVVRGDSAAYFCASSPIRRQGIGTGELFFGEGSRLTVL.

The gene calls are TRBV9 and TRBJ1-1; D gene uncertain. Germline V lookup: CDR1 SGDLS, CDR2 YYNGEE. Trimming removed 4 bases at V and 2 bases at J, with 15 bases between. This CDR3 contains 15 residues. The CDR3: CASSPMLGDNTEAFF. CDR3 coding DNA: TGTGCCAGCAGCCCCATGCTTGGGGATAACACTGAAGCTTTCTTT.

This clone was detected once. The chain links TRBV2 to TRBJ1-1; no clear D gene. The germline V gene encodes CDR1 SNHLY and CDR2 FYNNEI. Trimming stripped 3 bases from V and 4 bases from J, with 6 bases between. The CDR3 has 12 amino acids. The CDR3 DNA is TGTGCCAGCAGTGAGGCAGCCACTGAAGCTTTCTTT. Translation gives CASSEAATEAFF.

This chain links TRBV7-3 with TRBJ2-5, with 7 bases aligning to TRBD1. The CDR3 consists of 14 residues. Germline CDR1 reads SGHTA; CDR2 reads FQGTGA. The ends lost 6 bases at V and 7 bases at J; junction bases unmatched: 11. Here the CDR3 DNA reads TGTGCCAGCAGTAAAGGGACAGCCGAAAGGACCCAGTACTTC. This sequence encodes CASSKGTAERTQYF.

This clone was seen once. The J gene is TRBJ1-1, the V gene TRBV24-1; no clear D. Trimming pared 5 bases from V and 0 bases from J, leaving 9 bases between. The CDR3 has 14 residues. Germline loops: CDR1 KGHDR, CDR2 SFDVKD. In nucleotides, the CDR3 is TGTGCCACCAGTGCCTCGGGAGTGAACACTGAAGCTTTCTTT. As protein: CATSASGVNTEAFF.

V gene TRBV4-3 combines with J gene TRBJ2-6; no reliable D call. Germline V CDR1 and CDR2: LGHNA, YSLEER. CDR3 length: 16 amino acids. Between the trimmed V and J ends, which lost 3 bases and 0 bases, there was a span of 9 bases. The CDR3 reads CASSQSAGSGANVLTF. In nucleotides, the CDR3 is TGCGCCAGCAGCCAGAGCGCAGGCTCTGGGGCCAACGTCCTGACTTTC.

The rearrangement links TRBV11-2 to TRBJ2-5; D gene uncertain. Germline V lookup: CDR1 SGHAT, CDR2 FQNNGV. The CDR3 covers 17 residues. V lost 2 bases and J 2 bases, leaving 18 bases between the germline ends. The CDR3 sequence is CASSLYRAGRQQETQYF. The DNA of the CDR3 is TGTGCCAGCAGCTTATATCGAGCAGGCCGTCAACAAGAGACCCAGTACTTC.

This clone showed up just a few times. This rearrangement joins TRBV6-5 to TRBJ2-2; unclear D gene. Germline values: CDR1 MNHEY, CDR2 SVGAGI. The CDR3 runs 13 residues. V lost 5 bases and J lost 3, with 7 bases in between. The chain's CDR3 is CASSRSYTGELFF. The CDR3 DNA sequence: TGTGCCAGCAGTCGCTCATACACCGGGGAGCTGTTTTTT.

This clone was counted between two and nine times. This rearrangement joins TRBV3-1 (or the pseudogene TRBV3-2) to TRBJ2-7; no clear D gene. Trimming pared 1 base from V and 4 bases from J, leaving 5 bases between. The CDR3 has 12 amino acids. The germline CDR1 and CDR2 sequences are LGHDT and YNNKEL (reference sequence). CDR3 loop: CASSQASYEQYF. The CDR3 DNA follows: TGTGCCAGCAGCCAAGCATCTTACGAGCAGTACTTC.

This clone has only one observation. Other DNA variants within this sample encode the same CDR3. This chain joins TRBV5-1 and TRBJ2-5; D possibly corresponds to TRBD1 (6 bases). Per the germline V gene, CDR1 is SGHRS and CDR2 is YFSETQ. V lost 0 bases, J lost 4 bases, and 10 bases lay in between. There are 14 residues in the CDR3. DNA of the CDR3: TGCGCCAGCAGCTTGGGGCAGGGGAGAGAGACCCAGTACTTC. Translating gives CASSLGQGRETQYF. Full variable domain (rest looked up from reference TRBV5-1 and TRBJ2-5): KAGVTQTPRYLIKTRGQQVTLSCSPISGHRSVSWYQQTPGQGLQFLFEYFSETQRNKGNFPGRFSGRQFSNSRSEMNVSTLELGDSALYLCASSLGQGRETQYFGPGTRLLVL.

V gene TRBV3-1 (or the pseudogene TRBV3-2) combines with J gene TRBJ1-3; D uncertain. V shed 1 base and J shed 2 bases, with 6 bases lying between them. The CDR3 spans 14 residues. The germline gives CDR1 LGHDT, CDR2 YNNKEL (reference sequence). In DNA, the CDR3 is TGTGCCAGCAGCCAAGGACACGCTGGAAACACCATATATTTT. It encodes CASSQGHAGNTIYF.

A remark on this clone: Other DNA sequences in this specimen translate into the identical CDR3. This rearrangement joins TRBV15 to TRBJ1-4; D possibly corresponds to TRBD1 (6 bases). The CDR3 loop spans 14 amino acids. Trimming removed 0 bases from V and 6 bases from J, with 8 bases in between. From germline, CDR1 is LNHNV and CDR2 YYDKDF (reference sequence). The CDR3 loop reads CATSRDRGYEKLFF. The DNA of the CDR3 is TGTGCCACCAGCAGAGATAGGGGGTATGAAAAACTGTTTTTT.

The rearrangement joins TRBV10-3 to TRBJ1-3, with TRBD1 identical over 7 bases. The germline V gene encodes CDR1 ENHRY and CDR2 SYGVKD. This CDR3 spans 17 amino acids. The J segment lost 4 bases and the V segment lost 3 bases, leaving 12 bases of the junction unmatched. The CDR3: CAISDTVKGATGNTIYF. CDR3 DNA sequence: TGTGCCATCAGTGACACAGTTAAGGGGGCAACGGGAAACACCATATATTTT.

The J gene is TRBJ2-3, the V gene TRBV2; D is undetermined. Germline V gene sequence: CDR1 SNHLY, CDR2 FYNNEI. The CDR3 has 16 amino acids. The V gene lost 2 bases and the J gene lost 3 bases, with 15 bases spanning the gap. CDR3 sequence (DNA): TGTGCCAGCAGTGAAAAGGGTGGGCTAGGGACAGATACGCAGTATTTT. Translated: CASSEKGGLGTDTQYF.

The chain couples TRBV5-1 to TRBJ2-7; the D is unclear. The ends were cut back, 7 bases at V and 5 bases at J, with 19 bases in the middle. The CDR3 is 14 residues long. Germline V gene sequence: CDR1 SGHRS, CDR2 YFSETQ. CDR3 sequence reads: CASALGRKKDEQYF. CDR3 in DNA: TGCGCCAGCGCCCTTGGCAGAAAAAAGGACGAGCAGTACTTC.